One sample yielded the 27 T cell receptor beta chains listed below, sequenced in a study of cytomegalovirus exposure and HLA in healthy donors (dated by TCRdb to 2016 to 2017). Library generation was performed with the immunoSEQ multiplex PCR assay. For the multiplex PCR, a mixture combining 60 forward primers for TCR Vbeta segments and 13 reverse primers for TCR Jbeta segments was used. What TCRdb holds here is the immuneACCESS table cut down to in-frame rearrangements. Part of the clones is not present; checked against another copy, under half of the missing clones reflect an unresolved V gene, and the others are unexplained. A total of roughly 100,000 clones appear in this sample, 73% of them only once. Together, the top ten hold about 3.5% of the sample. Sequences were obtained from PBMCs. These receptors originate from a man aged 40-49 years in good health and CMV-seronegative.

For the CDR3, the DNA is TGTGCCAGCTCACCCCGACGGAGGGGGCCAAGCAATCAGCCCCAGCATTTT. This translates into CASSPRRRGPSNQPQHF. The J gene is TRBJ1-5, the V gene TRBV18; 7 bases are a match to TRBD1. Trimming at V came to 3 bases and at J to 1 base, leaving 9 bases not matched to a gene. The CDR3 extends over 17 amino acids. Germline CDR1 reads KGHSH; CDR2 reads LQKENI.

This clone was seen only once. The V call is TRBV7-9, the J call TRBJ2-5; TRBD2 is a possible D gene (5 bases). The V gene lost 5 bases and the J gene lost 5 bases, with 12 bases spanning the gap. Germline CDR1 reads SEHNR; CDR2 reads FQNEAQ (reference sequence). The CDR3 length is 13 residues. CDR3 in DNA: TGTGCCAGCAGCCCAGAAGGCGGGGAGACCCAGTACTTC. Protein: CASSPEGGETQYF.

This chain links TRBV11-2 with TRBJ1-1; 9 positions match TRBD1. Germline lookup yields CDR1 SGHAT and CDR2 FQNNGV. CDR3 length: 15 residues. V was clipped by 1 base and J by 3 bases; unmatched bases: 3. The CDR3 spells CASSLAGQGYTEAFF. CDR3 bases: TGTGCCAGCAGCTTAGCTGGACAGGGGTACACTGAAGCTTTCTTT. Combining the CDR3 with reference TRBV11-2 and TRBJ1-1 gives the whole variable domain EAGVAQSPRYKIIEKRQSVAFWCNPISGHATLYWYQQILGQGPKLLIQFQNNGVVDDSQLPKDRFSAERLKGVDSTLKIQPAKLEDSAVYLCASSLAGQGYTEAFFGQGTRLTVV.

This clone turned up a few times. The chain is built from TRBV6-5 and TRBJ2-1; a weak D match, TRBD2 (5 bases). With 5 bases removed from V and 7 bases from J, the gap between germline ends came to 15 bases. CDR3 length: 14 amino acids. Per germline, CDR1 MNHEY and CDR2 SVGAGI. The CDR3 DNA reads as TGTGCCAGCAGTGCGGGCCTCTATTATAATGAGCAGTTCTTC. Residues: CASSAGLYYNEQFF.

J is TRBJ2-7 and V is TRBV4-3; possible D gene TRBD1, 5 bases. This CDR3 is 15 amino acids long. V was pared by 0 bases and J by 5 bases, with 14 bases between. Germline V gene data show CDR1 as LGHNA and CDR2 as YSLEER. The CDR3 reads CASSQDRGRVDEQYF. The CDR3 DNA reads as TGCGCCAGCAGCCAAGATCGCGGCAGGGTGGACGAGCAGTACTTC.

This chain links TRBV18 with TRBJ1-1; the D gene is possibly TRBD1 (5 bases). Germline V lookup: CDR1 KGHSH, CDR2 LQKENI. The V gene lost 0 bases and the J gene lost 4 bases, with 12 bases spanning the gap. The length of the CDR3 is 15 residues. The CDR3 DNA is TGTGCCAGCTCACCACCGCCCTTTCAGGGCACTGAAGCTTTCTTT. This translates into CASSPPPFQGTEAFF.

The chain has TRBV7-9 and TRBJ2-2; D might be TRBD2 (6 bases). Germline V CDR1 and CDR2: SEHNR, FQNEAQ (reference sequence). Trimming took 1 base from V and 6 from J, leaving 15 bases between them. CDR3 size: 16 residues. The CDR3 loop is CASSLGGGFLSGELFF. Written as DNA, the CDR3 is TGTGCCAGCAGCTTAGGGGGAGGATTTTTGTCCGGGGAGCTGTTTTTT.

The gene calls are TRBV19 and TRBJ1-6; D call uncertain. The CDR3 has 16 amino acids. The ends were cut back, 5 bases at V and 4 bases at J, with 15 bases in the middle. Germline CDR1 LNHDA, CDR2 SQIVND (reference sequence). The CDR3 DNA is TGTGCCAGTAGTCTTACCTTTGTTACTTATAATTCACCCCTCCACTTT. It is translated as CASSLTFVTYNSPLHF. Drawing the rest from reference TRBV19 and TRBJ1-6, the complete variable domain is DGGITQSPKYLFRKEGQNVTLSCEQNLNHDAMYWYRQDPGQGLRLIYYSQIVNDFQKGDIAEGYSVSREKKESFPLTVTSAQKNPTAFYLCASSLTFVTYNSPLHFGNGTRLTVT.

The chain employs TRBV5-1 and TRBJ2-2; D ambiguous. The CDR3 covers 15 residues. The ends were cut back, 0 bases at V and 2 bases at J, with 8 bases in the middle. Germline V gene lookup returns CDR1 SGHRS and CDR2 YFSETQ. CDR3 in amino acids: CASSLGADNTGELFF. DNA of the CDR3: TGCGCCAGCAGCTTGGGGGCAGACAACACCGGGGAGCTGTTTTTT.

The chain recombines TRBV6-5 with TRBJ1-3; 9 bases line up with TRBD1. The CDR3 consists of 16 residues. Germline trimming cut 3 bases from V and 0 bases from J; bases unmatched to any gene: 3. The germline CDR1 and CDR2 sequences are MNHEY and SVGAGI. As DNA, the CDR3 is TGTGCCAGCAGTTATCTGACAGGGGGCTCTGGAAACACCATATATTTT. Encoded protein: CASSYLTGGSGNTIYF.

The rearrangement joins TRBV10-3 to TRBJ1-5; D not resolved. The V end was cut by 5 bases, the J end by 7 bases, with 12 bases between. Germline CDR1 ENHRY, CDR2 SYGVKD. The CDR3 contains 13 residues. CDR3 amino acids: CAISPTDGQPQHF. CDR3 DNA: TGTGCCATCAGTCCGACTGACGGACAGCCCCAGCATTTT.

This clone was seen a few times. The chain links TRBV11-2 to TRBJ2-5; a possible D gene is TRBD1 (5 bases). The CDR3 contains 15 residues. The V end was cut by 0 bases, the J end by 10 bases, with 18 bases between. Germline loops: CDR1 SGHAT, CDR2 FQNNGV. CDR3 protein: CASSLDLGASVVQYF. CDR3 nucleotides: TGTGCCAGCAGCTTAGATCTTGGGGCCTCGGTAGTCCAGTACTTC.

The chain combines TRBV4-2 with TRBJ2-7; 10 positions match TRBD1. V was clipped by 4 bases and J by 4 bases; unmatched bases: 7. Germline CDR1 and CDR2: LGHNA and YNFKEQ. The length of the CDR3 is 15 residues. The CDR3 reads CASSRTGTGAYEQYF. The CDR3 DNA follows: TGTGCCAGCAGCCGGACCGGGACAGGGGCTTACGAGCAGTACTTC.

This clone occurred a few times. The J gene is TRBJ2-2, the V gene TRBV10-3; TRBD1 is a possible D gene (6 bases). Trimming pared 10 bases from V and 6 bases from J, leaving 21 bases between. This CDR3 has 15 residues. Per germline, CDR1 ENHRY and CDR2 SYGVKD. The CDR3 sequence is CATTTPGVIAGELFF. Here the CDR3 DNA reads TGTGCCACCACAACCCCAGGGGTAATCGCCGGGGAGCTGTTTTTT.

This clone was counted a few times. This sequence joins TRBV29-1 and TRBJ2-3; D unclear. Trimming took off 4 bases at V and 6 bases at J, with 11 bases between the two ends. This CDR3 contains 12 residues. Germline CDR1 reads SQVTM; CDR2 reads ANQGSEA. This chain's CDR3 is CSVASAPDTQYF. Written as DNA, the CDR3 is TGCAGCGTTGCTTCTGCGCCTGATACGCAGTATTTT.

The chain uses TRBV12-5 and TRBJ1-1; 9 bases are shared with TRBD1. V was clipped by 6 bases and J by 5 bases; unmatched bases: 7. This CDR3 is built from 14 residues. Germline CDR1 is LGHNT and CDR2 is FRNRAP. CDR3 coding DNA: TGTGCTAGTGGAATTGACAGGGGGAGGACTGAAGCTTTCTTT. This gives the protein CASGIDRGRTEAFF.

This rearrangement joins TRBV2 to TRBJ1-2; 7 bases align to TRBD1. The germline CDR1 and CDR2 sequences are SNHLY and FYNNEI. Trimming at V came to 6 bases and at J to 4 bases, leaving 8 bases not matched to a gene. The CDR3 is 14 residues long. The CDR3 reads CASRPTGATYGYTF. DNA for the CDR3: TGTGCCAGCAGACCCACAGGGGCGACCTATGGCTACACCTTC.

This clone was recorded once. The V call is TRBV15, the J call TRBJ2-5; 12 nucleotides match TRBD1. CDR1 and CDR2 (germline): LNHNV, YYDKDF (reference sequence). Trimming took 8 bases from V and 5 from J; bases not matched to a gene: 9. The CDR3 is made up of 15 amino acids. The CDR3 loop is CATSTGTGGGETQYF. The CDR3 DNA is TGTGCCACCTCGACCGGGACAGGGGGCGGGGAGACCCAGTACTTC. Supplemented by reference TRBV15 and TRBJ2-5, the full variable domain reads DAMVIQNPRYQVTQFGKPVTLSCSQTLNHNVMYWYQQKSSQAPKLLFHYYDKDFNNEADTPDNFQSRRPNTSFCFLDIRSPGLGDTAMYLCATSTGTGGGETQYFGPGTRLLVL.

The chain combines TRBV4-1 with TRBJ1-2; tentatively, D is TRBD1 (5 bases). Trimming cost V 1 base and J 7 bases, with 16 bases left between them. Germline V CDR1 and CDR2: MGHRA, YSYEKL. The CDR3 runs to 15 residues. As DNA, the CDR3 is TGCGCCAGCAGCCAAGTGCGGGGAGGGACTGCTGGCTACACCTTC. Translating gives CASSQVRGGTAGYTF.

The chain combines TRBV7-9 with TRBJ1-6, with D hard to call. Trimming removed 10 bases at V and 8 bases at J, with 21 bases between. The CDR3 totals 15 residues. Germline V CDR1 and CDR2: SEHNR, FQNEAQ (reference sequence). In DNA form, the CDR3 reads TGTGCCACAACTCCCCCGGGAAGAGCGCATTCACCCCTCCACTTT. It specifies CATTPPGRAHSPLHF. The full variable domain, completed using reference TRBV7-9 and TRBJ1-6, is DTGVSQNPRHKITKRGQNVTFRCDPISEHNRLYWYRQTLGQGPEFLTYFQNEAQLEKSRLLSDRFSAERPKGSFSTLEIQRTEQGDSAMYLCATTPPGRAHSPLHFGNGTRLTVT.

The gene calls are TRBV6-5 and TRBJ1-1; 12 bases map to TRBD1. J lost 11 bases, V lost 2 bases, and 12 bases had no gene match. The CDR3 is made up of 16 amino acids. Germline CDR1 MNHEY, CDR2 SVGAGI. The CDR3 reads CASSYARGQGAAIAFF. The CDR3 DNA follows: TGTGCCAGCAGTTACGCAAGGGGACAGGGGGCGGCTATTGCTTTCTTT.

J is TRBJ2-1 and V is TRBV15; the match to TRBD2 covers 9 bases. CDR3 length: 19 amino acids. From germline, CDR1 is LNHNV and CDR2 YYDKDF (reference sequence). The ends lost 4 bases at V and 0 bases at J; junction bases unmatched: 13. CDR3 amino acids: CATSTQRSGGLSSYNEQFF. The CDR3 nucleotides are TGTGCCACCAGCACGCAAAGAAGCGGGGGGCTTAGCTCCTACAATGAGCAGTTCTTC.

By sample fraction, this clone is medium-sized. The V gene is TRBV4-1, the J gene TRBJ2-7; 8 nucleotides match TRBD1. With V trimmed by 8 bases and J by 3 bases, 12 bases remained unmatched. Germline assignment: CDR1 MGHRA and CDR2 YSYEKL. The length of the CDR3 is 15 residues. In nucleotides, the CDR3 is TGCGCCAGCCAACCCGGACAGGGAGAAGGCTACGAGCAGTACTTC. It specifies CASQPGQGEGYEQYF.

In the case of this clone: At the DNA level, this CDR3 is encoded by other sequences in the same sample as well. As DNA, the CDR3 is TGTGCCAGCAGCTTGGTGGCAGGGGGCTCTGAGCAGTACTTC. This codes for CASSLVAGGSEQYF. This rearrangement joins TRBV7-9 to TRBJ2-7; 8 bases are a match to TRBD1. CDR1 SEHNR and CDR2 FQNEAQ come from the germline V gene (reference sequence). The CDR3 loop spans 14 amino acids. V dropped 3 bases and J dropped 7; count of bases not matched to a gene: 8.

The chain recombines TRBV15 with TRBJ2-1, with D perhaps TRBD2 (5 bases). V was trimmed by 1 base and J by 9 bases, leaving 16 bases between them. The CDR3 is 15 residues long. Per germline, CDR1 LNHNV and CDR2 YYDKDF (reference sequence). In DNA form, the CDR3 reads TGTGCCACCAGCAGAGGAGTAGGAGGAGTGACTGAGCAGTTCTTC. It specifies CATSRGVGGVTEQFF.

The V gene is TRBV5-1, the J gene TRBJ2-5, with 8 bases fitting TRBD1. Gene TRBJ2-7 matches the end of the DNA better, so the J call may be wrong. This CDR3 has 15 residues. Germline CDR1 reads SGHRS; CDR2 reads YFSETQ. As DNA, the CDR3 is TGCGCCAGCAGCTCTCGACAGGGGATCTCCTACGAGCAGTACTTC. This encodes CASSSRQGISYEQYF.

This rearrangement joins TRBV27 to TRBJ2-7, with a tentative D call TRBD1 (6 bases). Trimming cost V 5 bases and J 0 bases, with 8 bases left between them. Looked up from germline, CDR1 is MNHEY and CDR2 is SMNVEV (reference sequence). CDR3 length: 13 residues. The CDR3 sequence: CASSDRSSYEQYF. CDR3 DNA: TGTGCCAGCAGTGACAGGAGCTCCTACGAGCAGTACTTC.